The 22 T cell receptor beta chains below were found in one sample sequenced in a study of beta chain features in type 1 diabetes (dated by TCRdb to between 2017 and 2018). The library relied on the immunoSEQ multiplex PCR assay. The entire isolated RNA was reverse transcribed using the High Capacity cDNA Reverse Transcription Kit, and thus expressed TCRB transcripts were sequenced. The table comes from immuneACCESS by way of TCRdb, which keeps in-frame sequences with V and J called. Part of the clones is missing from these tables; in studies checked, under half for an unresolved V gene and the rest for unknown reasons. This sample has 120,000 or so clones in its table, and approximately 15% of those were observed once. In total, the top ten clones hold around 2.7% of the sample. No antigen has been assigned to these receptors. The paper as a whole reports these results and caveats: A moderate but significant shortening of TCRB CDR3 length was observed in type 1 diabetes patients in all four CD4+ subsets.

Sequencing used central memory CD4+ T cells from blood. These receptors were collected from a man aged 18-30 years with type 1 diabetes.

There are many counts of this clone. The J gene is TRBJ2-1, the V gene TRBV19; tentatively, D is TRBD2 (5 bases). In germline, CDR1 is LNHDA, CDR2 SQIVND (reference sequence). This CDR3 region has 14 residues. Trimming removed 8 bases at V and 0 bases at J, with 11 bases between. In DNA form, the CDR3 reads TGTGCCAGTGGACTTCTAAGCTCCTACAATGAGCAGTTCTTC. The encoded protein is CASGLLSSYNEQFF.

The V gene is TRBV6-5, the J gene TRBJ2-3; D remains ambiguous. Germline V gene lookup returns CDR1 MNHEY and CDR2 SVGAGI. Trimming pared 2 bases from V and 5 bases from J, leaving 11 bases between. The CDR3 is 14 amino acids. CDR3 amino acids: CASSYPARGDTQYF. The CDR3 coding sequence is TGTGCCAGCAGTTACCCGGCGCGTGGAGATACGCAGTATTTT.

This clone has more than one count but fewer than ten. An end of the junction does not agree with germline; a read error may underlie this. V gene TRBV25-1 combines with J gene TRBJ2-1, with 10 bases lining up with TRBD2. Per the germline V gene, CDR1 is MGHDK and CDR2 is SYGVNS. There are 16 residues in the CDR3. CDR3 sequence (DNA): TGTGCAAGCACCGCTAGCGGGAGTTATAAGGTGAATGAGCAGTTCTTC. Its translation is CASTASGSYKVNEQFF.

V and J are TRBV30 and TRBJ2-3; D gene ambiguous. V lost 0 bases, J lost 1 base, and 11 bases lay in between. Germline V gene data show CDR1 as GTSNPN and CDR2 as SVGIG (reference sequence). The CDR3 runs to 15 residues. The CDR3 protein is CAWSVGFGGTDTQYF. Written as DNA, the CDR3 is TGTGCCTGGAGTGTAGGATTTGGGGGCACAGATACGCAGTATTTT. The full variable domain, in which reference TRBV30 and TRBJ2-3 provide the parts outside the CDR3, is SQTIHQWPATLVQPVGSPLSLECTVEGTSNPNLYWYRQAAGRGLQLLFYSVGIGQISSEVPQNLSASRPQDRQFILSSKKLLLSDSGFYLCAWSVGFGGTDTQYFGPGTRLTVL.

Note on this clone: One end of the junction does not line up with germline, which may come from a read error. The J gene is TRBJ2-7, the V gene TRBV7-6; TRBD2 matches at 8 bases. Germline-derived CDR1 and CDR2 are SGHVS and FNYEAQ. The CDR3 has 16 amino acids. For the CDR3, the DNA is TGTGCCAGCAGCTTAGTAGCAGCGGGAGTCTCCAACGAGCAGTACTTC. As protein: CASSLVAAGVSNEQYF.

This clone was seen a handful of times. The rearrangement links TRBV4-1 to TRBJ2-1, with D possibly matching TRBD2 (5 bases). Germline loops: CDR1 MGHRA, CDR2 YSYEKL. This CDR3 spans 16 amino acids. The V end lost 4 bases, the J end lost 1 base, and 14 bases lay between the germline ends. The CDR3 reads CASSRSPAESYNEQFF. In DNA form, the CDR3 reads TGCGCCAGCAGCCGTTCTCCAGCGGAATCCTACAATGAGCAGTTCTTC.

V and J are TRBV30 and TRBJ2-2, with D possibly being TRBD2 (5 bases). This CDR3 comprises 12 residues. Trimming took 3 bases from V and 3 from J, leaving 5 bases between them. Germline-derived CDR1 and CDR2 are GTSNPN and SVGIG (reference sequence). CDR3 sequence: CAWRRDTGELFF. The CDR3, as DNA: TGTGCCTGGAGGAGGGACACCGGGGAGCTGTTTTTT.

The chain combines TRBV25-1 with TRBJ2-1; 8 nucleotides agree with TRBD2. The CDR3 sequence is 16 residues long. With 6 bases clipped from V and 5 bases from J, the junction kept 12 bases outside the gene matches. Germline CDR1 MGHDK, CDR2 SYGVNS. This chain's CDR3 is CASSSVAGGTHNEQFF. For the CDR3, the DNA is TGTGCCAGCAGCTCCGTGGCGGGAGGAACTCACAATGAGCAGTTCTTC.

The chain combines TRBV4-1 with TRBJ1-5; 10 nucleotides line up with TRBD1. This CDR3 spans 17 amino acids. CDR1 MGHRA and CDR2 YSYEKL come from the germline V gene. The V segment lost 1 base and the J segment 2 bases; nucleotides outside the gene matches: 5. The CDR3 nucleotides read TGCGCCAGCAGCCAAGGGCTCGGGACAGGGGGCAATCAGCCCCAGCATTTT. Its protein product is CASSQGLGTGGNQPQHF.

The chain carries TRBV27 and TRBJ1-4; D remains unclear. Trimming stripped 3 bases from V and 7 bases from J, with 15 bases between. Looked up from germline, CDR1 is MNHEY and CDR2 is SMNVEV (reference sequence). The CDR3 totals 15 residues. For the CDR3, the DNA is TGTGCCAGCAGTTTGGCGGCGCGGGAGGGTGAAAAACTGTTTTTT. Translated: CASSLAAREGEKLFF.

This clone was found a few times. The rearrangement links TRBV29-1 to TRBJ2-3; D not certain. The CDR3 has 14 amino acids. V was pared by 5 bases and J by 1 base, with 13 bases between. CDR1 is SQVTM, CDR2 ANQGSEA, per germline. CDR3 sequence (DNA): TGCAGCGTTATCCGGCTGGCGGGCACAGATACGCAGTATTTT. Protein product: CSVIRLAGTDTQYF.

The chain uses TRBV25-1 and TRBJ2-2; TRBD1 matches at 9 bases. This CDR3 region has 14 residues. The V gene end was trimmed by 10 bases and the J gene end by 5 bases; junction bases not matched to a gene: 8. Germline V gene lookup returns CDR1 MGHDK and CDR2 SYGVNS. The CDR3 region has the DNA TGTGCCACTGAGGACAGGGGAGGGACCGGGGAGCTGTTTTTT. Amino acids: CATEDRGGTGELFF. Full variable domain (remainder filled in from reference TRBV25-1 and TRBJ2-2): EADIYQTPRYLVIGTGKKITLECSQTMGHDKMYWYQQDPGMELHLIHYSYGVNSTEKGDLSSESTVSRIRTEHFPLTLESARPSHTSQYLCATEDRGGTGELFFGEGSRLTVL.

The J gene is TRBJ2-1, the V gene TRBV7-2, with no clear D. Germline V lookup: CDR1 SGHTA, CDR2 FQGNSA. This CDR3 is built from 13 residues. Between the trimmed V and J ends, which lost 5 bases and 9 bases, there was a span of 14 bases. CDR3 residues: CASSPSPTFEQFF. For the CDR3, the DNA is TGTGCCAGCAGCCCCTCCCCCACCTTTGAGCAGTTCTTC.

The table lists this clone with a few counts. Being one base from a much bigger clone, this may be a read error. J is TRBJ2-6 and V is TRBV2; maybe TRBD1 (5 bases). Trimming cost V 7 bases and J 2 bases, with 6 bases left between them. The CDR3 is 13 amino acids. Per germline, CDR1 SNHLY and CDR2 FYNNEI. This chain's CDR3 is CASTGTGANVLTF. CDR3 nucleotides: TGTGCCAGCACAGGGACTGGGGCCAACGTCCTGACTTTC.

This sequence joins TRBV5-1 and TRBJ2-5; possible D gene TRBD1, 6 bases. CDR3 length: 13 amino acids. From germline, CDR1 is SGHRS and CDR2 YFSETQ. Trimming left V 4 bases short and J 5 bases short, with 12 bases between. CDR3 sequence reads: CASSQGTWETQYF. DNA of the CDR3: TGCGCCAGCAGCCAGGGGACCTGGGAGACCCAGTACTTC.

This clone has more than one count but fewer than ten. The gene calls are TRBV7-2 and TRBJ2-5; tentative D call: TRBD2 (6 bases). Trimming removed 5 bases from V and 2 bases from J, with 15 bases in between. CDR3 length: 15 residues. The germline CDR1 and CDR2 sequences are SGHTA and FQGNSA. CDR3: CASSIELAPQETQYF. CDR3 sequence (DNA): TGTGCCAGCAGCATCGAGCTAGCGCCGCAAGAGACCCAGTACTTC.

The chain carries TRBV30 and TRBJ1-2; tentative D call: TRBD1 (6 bases). The length of the CDR3 is 16 residues. The germline V and J ends were trimmed by 0 bases and 0 bases, with 14 bases remaining between them. CDR1 and CDR2 (germline): GTSNPN, SVGIG (reference sequence). DNA of the CDR3: TGTGCCTGGAGTGTACTCCGGACAGCCTCTAACTATGGCTACACCTTC. This translates into CAWSVLRTASNYGYTF.

This rearrangement joins TRBV11-2 to TRBJ2-1; D gene uncertain. Trimming stripped 4 bases from V and 1 base from J, with 14 bases between. Germline CDR1 is SGHAT and CDR2 is FQNNGV. The CDR3 has 16 residues. The CDR3: CASSSPRGVSYNEQFF. In DNA form, the CDR3 reads TGTGCCAGCAGCTCCCCGAGAGGAGTATCCTACAATGAGCAGTTCTTC.

The rearrangement uses TRBV4-3 and TRBJ2-2; D tentatively reads TRBD1 or TRBD2 (6 bases each). V was clipped by 2 bases and J by 7 bases, with 11 bases between them. Germline V gives CDR1 LGHNA, CDR2 YSLEER. This CDR3 has 14 amino acids. This chain's CDR3 is CASSQQQGGGELFF. The CDR3 coding sequence is TGCGCCAGCAGCCAACAACAGGGAGGCGGGGAGCTGTTTTTT.

This clone turned up a few times. The V and J genes are TRBV5-5 and TRBJ1-5; unclear D gene. The ends were cut back, 6 bases at V and 1 base at J, with 14 bases in the middle. Germline values: CDR1 SGHKS, CDR2 YYEKEE (reference sequence). This CDR3 is built from 15 residues. CDR3 coding DNA: TGTGCCAGCATGCAACGGGCCGGGAGCAATCAGCCCCAGCATTTT. Protein product: CASMQRAGSNQPQHF.

The chain joins TRBV7-2 to TRBJ2-5; TRBD2 is a possible D gene (7 bases). V was pared by 5 bases and J by 4 bases, with 23 bases between. Germline lookup yields CDR1 SGHTA and CDR2 FQGNSA. The length of the CDR3 is 17 residues. CDR3 in amino acids: CASSTRGPGGWGETQYF. In nucleotides, the CDR3 is TGTGCCAGCAGCACCCGGGGGCCGGGGGGCTGGGGAGAGACCCAGTACTTC.

The chain combines TRBV29-1 with TRBJ2-2; the D is unclear. The CDR3 extends over 11 amino acids. The V end lost 5 bases, the J end lost 9 bases, and 10 bases lay between the germline ends. CDR1 and CDR2 (germline): SQVTM, ANQGSEA. CDR3 in DNA: TGCAGCGTTTTTAAGTCCCGGGAGCTGTTTTTT. Translating gives CSVFKSRELFF.